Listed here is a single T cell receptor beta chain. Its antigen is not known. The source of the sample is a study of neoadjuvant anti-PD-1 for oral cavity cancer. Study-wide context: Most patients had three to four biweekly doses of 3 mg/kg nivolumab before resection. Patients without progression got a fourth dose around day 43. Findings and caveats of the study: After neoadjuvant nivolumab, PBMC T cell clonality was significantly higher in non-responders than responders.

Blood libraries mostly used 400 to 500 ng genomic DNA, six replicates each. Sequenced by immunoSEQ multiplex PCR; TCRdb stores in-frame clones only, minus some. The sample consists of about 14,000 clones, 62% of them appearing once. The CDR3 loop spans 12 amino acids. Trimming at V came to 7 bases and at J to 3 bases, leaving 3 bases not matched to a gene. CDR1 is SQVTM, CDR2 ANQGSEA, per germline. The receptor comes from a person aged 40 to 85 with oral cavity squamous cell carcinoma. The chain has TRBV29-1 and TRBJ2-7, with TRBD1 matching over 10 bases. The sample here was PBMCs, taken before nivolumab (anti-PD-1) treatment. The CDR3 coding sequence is TGCAGCGCCGGGACAGGGGACTACGAGCAGTACTTC. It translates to CSAGTGDYEQYF.